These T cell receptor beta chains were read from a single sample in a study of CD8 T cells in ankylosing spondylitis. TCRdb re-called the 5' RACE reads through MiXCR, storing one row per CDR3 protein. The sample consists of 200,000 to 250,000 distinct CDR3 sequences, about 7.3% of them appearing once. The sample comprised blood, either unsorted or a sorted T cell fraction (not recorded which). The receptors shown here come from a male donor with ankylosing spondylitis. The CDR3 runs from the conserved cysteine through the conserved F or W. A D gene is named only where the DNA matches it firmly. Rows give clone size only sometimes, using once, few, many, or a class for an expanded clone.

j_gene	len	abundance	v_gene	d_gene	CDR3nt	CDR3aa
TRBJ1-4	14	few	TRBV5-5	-	TGTGCCAGCAGCCCCGGGCAGCCTCGGGAAAAACTGTTTTTT	CASSPGQPREKLFF
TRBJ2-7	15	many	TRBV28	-	TGTGCCAGCAGTTGGTTAGCTTCCGGGACGCACGAGCAGTACTTC	CASSWLASGTHEQYF
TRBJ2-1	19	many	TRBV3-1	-	TGTGCCAGCAGCCAAGAGACTTTAGGGGTCCCATCCCATTACAATGAGCAGTTCTTC	CASSQETLGVPSHYNEQFF
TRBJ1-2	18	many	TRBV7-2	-	TGTGCCAGCAGCTTAGCCTCCTGGGGGGACTCACGACTTACAGGCTACACCTTC	CASSLASWGDSRLTGYTF
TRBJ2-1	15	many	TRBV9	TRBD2	TGTGCCAGCACTAGCGGGGGTTGGTCCTACAATGAGCAGTTCTTC	CASTSGGWSYNEQFF
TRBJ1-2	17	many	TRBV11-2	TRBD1	TGTGCCAGCAGCGGATCGAATGAGGACAGGCACCTCTATGGCTACACCTTC	CASSGSNEDRHLYGYTF
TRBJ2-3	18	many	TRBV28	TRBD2	TGTGCCAGCAGTTTTCGGACTAGCGGGGGGCCGAGCACAGATACGCAGTATTTT	CASSFRTSGGPSTDTQYF
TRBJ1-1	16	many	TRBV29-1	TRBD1	TGCAGCGTTGAGCTCCGGGACAGGGGAGTTGGGACTGAAGCTTTCTTT	CSVELRDRGVGTEAFF
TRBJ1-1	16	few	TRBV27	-	TGTGCCAGCAGTTTATACCAGGGCTCGGTGAACACTGAAGCTTTCTTT	CASSLYQGSVNTEAFF
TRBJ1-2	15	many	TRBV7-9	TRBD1	TGTGCCAGCAGCCGGGGGGACAGGGTGAACTATGGCTACACCTTC	CASSRGDRVNYGYTF
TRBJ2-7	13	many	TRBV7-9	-	TGTGCCAGCAGCTTTAGTGCAGGCGGCGAGCAGTACTTC	CASSFSAGGEQYF
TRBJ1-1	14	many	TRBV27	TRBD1	TGTGCCAGCAGTATAACAGGGGGCGGCACTGAAGCTTTCTTT	CASSITGGGTEAFF
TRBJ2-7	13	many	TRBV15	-	TGTGCCACCAGCAATAGGATCTCCTACGAGCAGTACTTC	CATSNRISYEQYF
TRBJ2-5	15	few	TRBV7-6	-	TGTGCCAGCAGCTTGTCGGGGCGGTCGAAAGAGACCCAGTACTTC	CASSLSGRSKETQYF
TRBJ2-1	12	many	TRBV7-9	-	TGTGCCAGCAGCGAACAGGTTAATGAGCAGTTCTTC	CASSEQVNEQFF
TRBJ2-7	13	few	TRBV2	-	TGTGCCAGCAGTAAGCGTCCCATATACGAGCAGTACTTC	CASSKRPIYEQYF
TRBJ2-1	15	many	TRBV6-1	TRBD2	TGTGCCAGCAGTGGTTCGGGGGGTGTCCTCAATGAGCAGTTCTTC	CASSGSGGVLNEQFF
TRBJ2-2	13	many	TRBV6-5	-	TGTGCCAGCAGTTTTGTGAACACCGGGGAGCTGTTTTTT	CASSFVNTGELFF
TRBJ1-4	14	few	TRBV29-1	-	TGCAGCGTTGAGTGGACGGACTCGAATGAAAAACTGTTTTTT	CSVEWTDSNEKLFF
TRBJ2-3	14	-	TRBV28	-	TGTGCCACCTTCGCTCCTGCGGCCCATTGGGCGCAGTATTTT	CATFAPAAHWAQYF
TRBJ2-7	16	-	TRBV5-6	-	TGTGCCAGCAGCGTCGCCTGGCACCTTAGCTCCTACGAGCAGTACTTC	CASSVAWHLSSYEQYF
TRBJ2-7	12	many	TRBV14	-	TGTGCCAGCAGGGGGGACAACTACGAGCAGTACTTC	CASRGDNYEQYF
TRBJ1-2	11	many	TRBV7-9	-	TGTGCCAGCAGCTTCATGTCCGGCTACACCTTC	CASSFMSGYTF
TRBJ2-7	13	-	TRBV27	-	TGTGCCAGCAGTTGGGCGGGATTCTACGAGCAGAACTTC	CASSWAGFYEQNF
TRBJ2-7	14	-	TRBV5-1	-	TGCGCCAGCAGCTTGTTAGGGGGAGCCTACGAGCAGTGCTTC	CASSLLGGAYEQCF
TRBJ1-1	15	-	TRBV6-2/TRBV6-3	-	TGTGCCAGCAGCCTCATACAGGACATGAACACTGAAGCTTTCTTT	CASSLIQDMNTEAFF
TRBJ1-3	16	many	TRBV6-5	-	TGTGCCAGCAGTTACTTCGGGACGGACTCTGGAAACACCATATATTTT	CASSYFGTDSGNTIYF
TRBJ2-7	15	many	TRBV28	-	TGTGCCAGCAGTGTGGGCAGCGTCATCTCCTACGAGCAGTACTTC	CASSVGSVISYEQYF
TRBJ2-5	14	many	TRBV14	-	TGTGCCAGCAGCCAAGCGACAGCCCAAGAGACCCAGTACTTC	CASSQATAQETQYF
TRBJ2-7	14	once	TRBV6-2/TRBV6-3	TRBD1	TGTGCCAGCGGTGATTACAGGGGCACTTTGGAGCAGTACTTC	CASGDYRGTLEQYF
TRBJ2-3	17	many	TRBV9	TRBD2	TGTGCCAGCAGCGTAGGACTAGCTCTGAGTCCCCGCGATACGCAGTATTTT	CASSVGLALSPRDTQYF